The 26 T cell receptor beta chains below were found in one sample sequenced in a study of blood T cell repertoires in COVID-19. Measured with immunoSEQ multiplex PCR; TCRdb has only the in-frame clones, and not every one. This sample carries over 200,000 clones, 70% to 90% of them seen once, and the ten largest clones take 10% to 13%. Material for sequencing was PBMCs or T cells enriched from blood (not recorded which). These receptors were obtained from a man younger than 40 who had recovered from COVID-19.

The rearrangement joins TRBV7-2 to TRBJ2-7, with 8 bases identical to TRBD2. The germline gives CDR1 SGHTA, CDR2 FQGNSA. Trimming took 6 bases from V and 2 from J; bases not matched to a gene: 3. CDR3 length: 13 amino acids. This chain's CDR3 is CASSSGNTYEQYF. CDR3 in DNA: TGTGCCAGCAGTAGCGGGAACACCTACGAGCAGTACTTC.

The gene calls are TRBV24-1 and TRBJ1-5; 7 bases align to TRBD1. Germline CDR1 reads KGHDR; CDR2 reads SFDVKD. V lost 3 bases, J lost 5 bases, and 6 bases stayed unmatched. The CDR3 totals 15 residues. The CDR3 sequence: CATSDPQGGDQPQHF. The DNA of the CDR3 is TGTGCCACCAGTGATCCTCAGGGGGGAGATCAGCCCCAGCATTTT.

The chain is built from TRBV7-7 and TRBJ2-3; 7 bases fit TRBD2. CDR1 is SSHAT and CDR2 is FNYEAQ in the germline V gene (reference sequence). With V trimmed by 2 bases and J by 8 bases, 10 bases remained unmatched. The CDR3 consists of 15 residues. CDR3 coding DNA: TGTGCCAGCAGCTTAACGACTAGCTTGTCGGGTACGCAGTATTTT. Its protein product is CASSLTTSLSGTQYF.

The chain combines TRBV27 with TRBJ1-2; D perhaps matches TRBD1 (5 bases). The ends were cut back, 5 bases at V and 2 bases at J, with 9 bases in the middle. Germline CDR1 is MNHEY and CDR2 is SMNVEV (reference sequence). This CDR3 has 13 amino acids. The CDR3 DNA reads as TGTGCCAGCAGTCCCGACAGAAACTATGGCTACACCTTC. This codes for CASSPDRNYGYTF.

The chain employs TRBV5-6 and TRBJ1-3; D not certain. The CDR3 length is 14 residues. V lost 2 bases to trimming and J lost 3 bases, with 9 bases between them. Per germline, CDR1 SGHDT and CDR2 YYEEEE. The CDR3, as DNA: TGTGCCAGCAGCTTTCAGGATCGTGGAAACACCATATATTTT. Its protein product is CASSFQDRGNTIYF.

This clone has only one observation. The gene calls are TRBV6-4 and TRBJ2-5, with a possible D match to TRBD1 (6 bases). The CDR3 is made up of 13 amino acids. The V end lost 5 bases, the J end lost 1 base, and 8 bases lay between the germline ends. The germline V gene encodes CDR1 MRHNA and CDR2 SNTAGT. The CDR3: CASSPTGQETQYF. The CDR3 region has the DNA TGTGCCAGCAGTCCGACAGGCCAAGAGACCCAGTACTTC.

This chain joins TRBV19 and TRBJ2-7, with TRBD2 as a possible D gene (5 bases). The CDR3 loop spans 15 amino acids. The germline V and J ends were trimmed by 7 bases and 0 bases, with 16 bases remaining between them. Looked up from germline, CDR1 is LNHDA and CDR2 is SQIVND (reference sequence). The CDR3 bases are TGTGCCAGTACCCAGCGGACGGATAGCTCCTACGAGCAGTACTTC. This translates into CASTQRTDSSYEQYF.

This clone has more than one count but fewer than ten. This chain uses TRBV29-1 with TRBJ1-1, with a possible D match to TRBD1 (5 bases). Per germline, CDR1 SQVTM and CDR2 ANQGSEA. The CDR3 has 14 residues. V shed 7 bases and J shed 0 bases, with 15 bases lying between them. DNA of the CDR3: TGCAGCGGGGCATCCAGGGTGATGAACACTGAAGCTTTCTTT. Its protein is CSGASRVMNTEAFF.

As regards this clone: One junction end does not reproduce the germline sequence, and a read error may be involved. V and J are TRBV24-1 and TRBJ2-1; D possibly corresponds to TRBD1 (5 bases). The CDR3 runs 16 residues. Germline V gene data show CDR1 as KGHDR and CDR2 as SFDVKD. The chain's CDR3 is CATSDASAGIGNEQLF. The CDR3 DNA sequence: TGTGCCACCAGCGACGCGTCGGCAGGGATAGGGAATGAGCAGCTCTTC.

This chain connects TRBV7-9 to TRBJ2-7; 9 nucleotides match TRBD1. The CDR3 totals 15 residues. Germline trimming cut 4 bases from V and 3 bases from J; bases unmatched to any gene: 7. Germline assignment: CDR1 SEHNR and CDR2 FQNEAQ (reference sequence). The CDR3 is CASSSRDRDFYEQYF. The CDR3 DNA sequence: TGTGCCAGCAGCTCCCGGGACAGGGATTTCTACGAGCAGTACTTC.

This chain joins TRBV28 and TRBJ1-1; D is uncertain. The CDR3 extends over 15 amino acids. Germline CDR1 MDHEN, CDR2 SYDVKM. The V end was cut by 2 bases, the J end by 0 bases, with 10 bases between. The CDR3 nucleotides are TGTGCCAGCAGTTTAGCAGGTAATTTGAACACTGAAGCTTTCTTT. The encoded protein is CASSLAGNLNTEAFF.

The V gene is TRBV28, the J gene TRBJ2-7, with no clear D. The V end lost 3 bases, the J end lost 3 bases, and 18 bases lay between the germline ends. CDR1 is MDHEN, CDR2 SYDVKM, per germline. The CDR3 runs 16 residues. CDR3 nucleotides: TGTGCCAGCAGTTTCTTTTCCATCGCCAAACACTACGAGCAGTACTTC. It specifies CASSFFSIAKHYEQYF.

The chain joins TRBV27 to TRBJ1-2; D not certain. Germline CDR1 MNHEY, CDR2 SMNVEV (reference sequence). This CDR3 has 13 amino acids. The V end was cut by 6 bases, the J end by 4 bases, with 12 bases between. The CDR3 region has the DNA TGTGCCAGCAGACCCTTCAGCGTCTATGGCTACACCTTC. It yields the protein CASRPFSVYGYTF.

The V and J genes are TRBV7-8 and TRBJ2-1; 8 positions agree with TRBD1. This CDR3 contains 16 residues. CDR1 is SGHVS and CDR2 is FQNEAQ in the germline V gene. V lost 5 bases to trimming and J lost 6 bases; unmatched junction nucleotides: 12. The CDR3 nucleotides are TGTGCCAGCAGCCAGGGACAGGTTTTAGAACCCAATGAGCAGTTCTTC. As protein: CASSQGQVLEPNEQFF.

The chain joins TRBV28 to TRBJ2-1; 7 nucleotides align to TRBD2. The germline V gene encodes CDR1 MDHEN and CDR2 SYDVKM. Trimming took 3 bases from V and 4 from J; bases not matched to a gene: 6. The CDR3 contains 15 residues. The CDR3 protein is CASSFGGREYNEQFF. The CDR3 DNA is TGTGCCAGCAGTTTTGGCGGGAGAGAGTACAATGAGCAGTTCTTC.

V gene TRBV19 combines with J gene TRBJ1-1; no clear D. The germline V gene encodes CDR1 LNHDA and CDR2 SQIVND (reference sequence). V was shortened by 7 bases and J by 5 bases, with 14 bases between the two germline ends. CDR3 size: 13 residues. Here the CDR3 DNA reads TGTGCCAGTAATGTTGCGCTACGGACTGAAGCTTTCTTT. Its protein product is CASNVALRTEAFF.

The rearrangement joins TRBV28 to TRBJ2-1; TRBD2 might be the D (6 bases). V was pared by 7 bases and J by 1 base, with 14 bases between. CDR1 is MDHEN and CDR2 is SYDVKM in the germline V gene. The CDR3 has 15 residues. The CDR3 sequence is CASIHGGTSYNEQFF. The CDR3, as DNA: TGTGCCAGCATACACGGCGGGACTTCCTACAATGAGCAGTTCTTC.

V gene TRBV5-1 combines with J gene TRBJ2-7; 8 positions agree with TRBD2. The CDR3 is 14 residues long. Unmatched junction bases numbered 8, after V lost 6 bases and J lost 3 bases. Per the germline V gene, CDR1 is SGHRS and CDR2 is YFSETQ. CDR3 region: CASNLGSGSYEQYF. CDR3 sequence (DNA): TGCGCCAGCAATTTAGGGAGCGGGAGCTACGAGCAGTACTTC.

CDR3 nucleotides: TGTGCCAGCAGCCAAGTGATAGCGGGAGACACTTACGAGCAGTACTTC. As protein: CASSQVIAGDTYEQYF. The chain carries TRBV3-1 (or the pseudogene TRBV3-2) and TRBJ2-7; 9 positions match TRBD2. The CDR3 spans 16 residues. The V gene end was trimmed by 1 base and the J gene end by 4 bases; junction bases not matched to a gene: 8. CDR1 is LGHDT and CDR2 is YNNKEL in the germline V gene (reference sequence).

The genes are TRBV5-6 and TRBJ2-7; D ambiguous. The CDR3 length is 11 residues. Germline V gives CDR1 SGHDT, CDR2 YYEEEE. The V gene lost 0 bases and the J gene lost 6 bases, with 4 bases spanning the gap. DNA of the CDR3: TGTGCCAGCAGCTTGGCCTCCGAGCAGTACTTC. Translation: CASSLASEQYF.

V gene TRBV15 combines with J gene TRBJ2-2, with D tentatively TRBD1 (5 bases). With 0 bases removed from V and 0 bases from J, the gap between germline ends came to 5 bases. The germline V gene encodes CDR1 LNHNV and CDR2 YYDKDF (reference sequence). The CDR3 runs to 15 residues. The CDR3 DNA reads TGTGCCACCAGCAGAGACAGGGCGAACACCGGGGAGCTGTTTTTT. This gives the protein CATSRDRANTGELFF.

V usage is TRBV27 and J usage is TRBJ2-7; 9 bases align to TRBD2. The germline V gene has CDR1 MNHEY and CDR2 SMNVEV (reference sequence). V trimming: 2 bases; J trimming: 7 bases; junction bases outside the gene matches: 9. The CDR3 consists of 15 residues. As DNA, the CDR3 is TGTGCCAGCAGTTTAAGAGCGGGGGGCCTTTGGGAGCAGTACTTC. This codes for CASSLRAGGLWEQYF.

The chain couples TRBV5-8 to TRBJ1-1, with TRBD1 identical over 8 bases. The CDR3 is 15 residues long. After removal of 2 bases from V and 0 bases from J, the junction contained 3 bases not matched to a gene. Germline V gives CDR1 SGHTS, CDR2 YDEGEE. The CDR3 loop reads CASSLGTGLNTEAFF. The DNA for the CDR3 is TGTGCCAGCAGCTTAGGGACAGGCTTGAACACTGAAGCTTTCTTT. The entire variable domain, with the rest obtained from reference TRBV5-8 and TRBJ1-1, is as follows: EAGVTQSPTHLIKTRGQQATLRCSPISGHTSVYWYQQALGLGLQFLLWYDEGEERNRGNFPPRFSGRQFPNYSSELNVNALELEDSALYLCASSLGTGLNTEAFFGQGTRLTVV.

The chain recombines TRBV5-1 with TRBJ2-5; D perhaps matches TRBD1 (6 bases). This CDR3 has 16 residues. Trimming removed 4 bases from V and 0 bases from J, with 16 bases in between. Germline V gene data show CDR1 as SGHRS and CDR2 as YFSETQ. The CDR3 DNA follows: TGCGCCAGCAGCCCAAGCCCTGGACAGTACCAAGAGACCCAGTACTTC. Translation: CASSPSPGQYQETQYF.

The chain has TRBV4-2 and TRBJ1-2; D possibly corresponds to TRBD1 (6 bases). The V end was cut by 2 bases, the J end by 7 bases, with 23 bases between. CDR1 is LGHNA, CDR2 YNFKEQ, per germline. The length of the CDR3 is 17 residues. The CDR3 sequence is CASSQILGTSTLSGYTF. Written as DNA, the CDR3 is TGTGCCAGCAGCCAAATTTTAGGGACATCTACATTGAGTGGCTACACCTTC.

This sequence joins TRBV29-1 and TRBJ1-1; 9 nucleotides align to TRBD1. Germline CDR1 SQVTM, CDR2 ANQGSEA. The CDR3 is made up of 13 amino acids. Trimming took 6 bases from V and 5 from J; bases not matched to a gene: 7. The CDR3 region is CSVLTGGRTEAFF. The CDR3 DNA sequence: TGCAGCGTCCTGACAGGGGGGAGAACTGAAGCTTTCTTT. Full variable domain (rest looked up from reference TRBV29-1 and TRBJ1-1): SAVISQKPSRDICQRGTSLTIQCQVDSQVTMMFWYRQQPGQSLTLIATANQGSEATYESGFVIDKFPISRPNLTFSTLTVSNMSPEDSSIYLCSVLTGGRTEAFFGQGTRLTVV.